Listed below are T cell receptor beta chains from one sample, sequenced in a study of cytotoxic CD8 clonotypes in ibrutinib-treated CLL. This table comes from immunoSEQ multiplex PCR, and its TCRdb copy is limited to in-frame clones, with some not included. In the table there are around 30,000 clones, 55% to 65% of which are singletons. Sequences were derived from PBMCs, sampled before ibrutinib treatment. All receptors come from a human donor with chronic lymphocytic leukemia. Each CDR3 is given with its conserved first and last residue. The D gene is left open where the match is weak. Clone size is shown for a subset of rows, as once, few, many or a class of expanded clone.

abundance	j_gene	v_gene	d_gene	CDR3aa	CDR3nt
few	TRBJ2-1	TRBV25-1	.	CASSDPPFNEQFF	TGTGCCAGCAGTGATCCCCCATTCAATGAGCAGTTCTTC
few	TRBJ2-7	TRBV2	TRBD2	CASSYPGLAGVVEQYF	TGTGCCAGCAGTTATCCGGGACTAGCGGGAGTGGTAGAGCAGTACTTC
.	TRBJ1-1	TRBV19	TRBD1	CASSLTPPGGDSYTEAFF	TGTGCCAGTAGTCTAACCCCTCCCGGGGGGGACAGTTACACTGAAGCTTTCTTT
.	TRBJ2-7	TRBV30	TRBD1	CAWMGTGHSYEQYF	TGTGCCTGGATGGGGACAGGTCACTCCTACGAGCAGTACTTC
few	TRBJ1-1	TRBV7-9	TRBD1	CASSPDRVWTEAFF	TGTGCCAGCAGCCCCGACAGGGTCTGGACTGAAGCTTTCTTT
medium-sized	TRBJ2-1	TRBV11-2	TRBD2	CASSFLAGPNNEQFF	TGTGCCAGCAGCTTCTTAGCGGGACCAAACAATGAGCAGTTCTTC
few	TRBJ2-1	TRBV9	TRBD2	CASSEGLAMGDEQFF	TGTGCCAGCAGCGAGGGACTAGCGATGGGGGATGAGCAGTTCTTC
.	TRBJ2-3	TRBV5-1	.	CASSKTTDTQYF	TGCGCCAGCAGCAAAACCACAGATACGCAGTATTTT
.	TRBJ2-1	TRBV30	TRBD2	CAWSGTSSYNEQFF	TGTGCCTGGAGTGGGACTAGCTCCTACAATGAGCAGTTCTTC
.	TRBJ1-2	TRBV28	.	CASSAPGGPNYGYTF	TGTGCCAGCAGCGCCCCAGGCGGGCCTAACTATGGCTACACCTTC
.	TRBJ1-2	TRBV5-6	.	CASSLRMAGADYGYTF	TGTGCCAGCAGCTTGCGAATGGCGGGGGCAGACTATGGCTACACCTTC
.	TRBJ2-1	TRBV28	.	CASSVSGLSYNEQFF	TGTGCCAGCAGCGTTAGCGGACTCTCCTACAATGAGCAGTTCTTC
.	TRBJ2-1	TRBV7-9	TRBD1	CASSLGQGAIYNEQFF	TGTGCCAGCAGCTTAGGACAGGGGGCCATCTACAATGAGCAGTTCTTC
.	TRBJ1-4	TRBV10-3	TRBD1	CAISAGTGGLGNEKLFF	TGTGCCATCAGTGCCGGGACAGGGGGCTTGGGTAATGAAAAACTGTTTTTT
.	TRBJ1-2	TRBV29-1	.	CSVEDGVRGTNYGYTF	TGCAGCGTTGAAGATGGGGTGAGGGGAACTAACTATGGCTACACCTTC
.	TRBJ1-5	TRBV7-9	TRBD1	CASSRTGSAQPQHF	TGTGCCAGCAGCCGGACAGGCTCTGCCCAGCCCCAGCATTTT
.	TRBJ1-2	TRBV27	TRBD1	CASSLSGGVGYTF	TGTGCCAGCAGTTTATCAGGGGGCGTCGGCTACACCTTC
once	TRBJ2-2	TRBV5-1	.	CASSGDNTGELFF	TGCGCCAGCAGCGGGGACAACACCGGGGAGCTGTTTTTT
few	TRBJ1-2	TRBV6-5	.	CASSYLGLGGYTF	TGTGCCAGCAGTTACCTGGGGTTGGGTGGCTACACCTTC
.	TRBJ2-5	TRBV25-1	.	CASSEGGSDGETQYF	TGTGCCAGCAGTGAAGGAGGTAGCGATGGTGAGACCCAGTACTTC
.	TRBJ2-3	TRBV10-2	TRBD1	CASSGGGADTQYF	TGCGCCAGCTCAGGGGGCGGCGCAGATACGCAGTATTTT
.	TRBJ2-1	TRBV21-1	.	CASSAGGSSYNEQFF	TGTGCCAGCAGCGCCGGTGGGAGCTCCTACAATGAGCAGTTCTTC
.	TRBJ2-7	TRBV15	TRBD2	CATSRVKGRDEQYF	TGTGCCACCAGCAGAGTTAAGGGGAGGGACGAGCAGTACTTC
.	TRBJ1-1	TRBV30	.	CAWSFGQRNTEAFF	TGTGCCTGGAGTTTCGGACAGAGGAACACTGAAGCTTTCTTT
.	TRBJ2-7	TRBV11-1	.	CASREGLSYEQYF	TGTGCCAGCAGAGAGGGACTTTCGTACGAGCAGTACTTC
.	TRBJ1-5	TRBV4-1	.	CASSQETANQPQHF	TGCGCCAGCAGCCAAGAAACCGCGAATCAGCCCCAGCATTTT
few	TRBJ2-7	TRBV5-5	TRBD1	CASRHLPGQGIHEQYF	TGTGCCAGCAGGCACCTGCCGGGACAGGGGATCCACGAGCAGTACTTC
.	TRBJ1-2	TRBV18	TRBD1	CASSADRSYGYTF	TGTGCCAGCTCAGCGGACAGGAGCTATGGCTACACCTTC
few	TRBJ2-7	TRBV12-5	.	CASGLVLSGEVYEQYF	TGTGCTAGTGGTTTGGTACTGTCGGGGGAGGTCTACGAGCAGTACTTC
.	TRBJ2-2	TRBV6-5	.	CASSTPGVGELFF	TGTGCCAGCAGTACCCCAGGGGTCGGGGAGCTGTTTTTT
.	TRBJ2-2	TRBV27	.	CASSIRQFPGELFF	TGTGCCAGCAGTATCCGACAGTTCCCCGGGGAGCTGTTTTTT